This T cell receptor (beta chain) was identified during a study of PD-L1 blockade in urothelial cancer. The V end lost 1 base, the J end lost 3 bases, and 10 bases lay between the germline ends. Germline V lookup: CDR1 MNHEY, CDR2 SMNVEV (reference sequence). This CDR3 is 16 amino acids long. TCRdb's table, derived via immunoSEQ multiplex PCR, lists solely in-frame clones and lacks some. The data hold more than 50,000 clones, with roughly 87% observed a single time. The V and J genes are TRBV27 and TRBJ2-6, with a weak D call TRBD1 (5 bases). This specimen consisted of PBMCs, obtained around atezolizumab (anti-PD-L1) treatment. The clonotype comes from a man in his 70s with urothelial cancer. The CDR3 reads CASSLFQGSGANVLTF. CDR3 in DNA: TGTGCCAGCAGTTTATTCCAGGGAAGTGGGGCCAACGTCCTGACTTTC.